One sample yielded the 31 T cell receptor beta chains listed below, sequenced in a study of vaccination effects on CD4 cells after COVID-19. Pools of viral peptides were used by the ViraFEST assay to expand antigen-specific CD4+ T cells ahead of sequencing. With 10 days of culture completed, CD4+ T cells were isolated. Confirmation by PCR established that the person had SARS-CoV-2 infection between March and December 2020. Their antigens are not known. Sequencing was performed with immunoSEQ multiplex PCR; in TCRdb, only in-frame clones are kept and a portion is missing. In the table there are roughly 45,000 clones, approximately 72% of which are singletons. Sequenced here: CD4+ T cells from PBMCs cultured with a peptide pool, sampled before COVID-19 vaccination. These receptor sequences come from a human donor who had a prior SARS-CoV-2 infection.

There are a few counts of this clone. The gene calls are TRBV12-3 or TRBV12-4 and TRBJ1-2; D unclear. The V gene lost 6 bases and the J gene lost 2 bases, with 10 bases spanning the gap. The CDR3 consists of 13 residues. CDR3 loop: CASSPTGNYGYTF. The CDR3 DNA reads TGTGCCAGCAGCCCGACCGGCAACTATGGCTACACCTTC.

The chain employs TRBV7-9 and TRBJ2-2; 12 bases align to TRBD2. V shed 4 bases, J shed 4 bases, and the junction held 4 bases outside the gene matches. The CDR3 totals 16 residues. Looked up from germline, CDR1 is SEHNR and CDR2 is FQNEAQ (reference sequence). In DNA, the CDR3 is TGTGCCAGCAGCTCCACACTAGCGGGAGGCACCGGGGAGCTGTTTTTT. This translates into CASSSTLAGGTGELFF. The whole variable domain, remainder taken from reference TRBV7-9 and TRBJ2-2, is DTGVSQNPRHKITKRGQNVTFRCDPISEHNRLYWYRQTLGQGPEFLTYFQNEAQLEKSRLLSDRFSAERPKGSFSTLEIQRTEQGDSAMYLCASSSTLAGGTGELFFGEGSRLTVL.

The CDR3 loop is CASSLNRAGTDTQYF. The CDR3 DNA reads TGTGCCAGCAGCTTAAACAGGGCCGGGACAGATACGCAGTATTTT. The V and J genes are TRBV7-2 and TRBJ2-3; D perhaps matches TRBD1 (6 bases). V was trimmed by 2 bases and J by 3 bases, leaving 12 bases between them. Germline CDR1 SGHTA, CDR2 FQGNSA. This CDR3 has 15 residues.

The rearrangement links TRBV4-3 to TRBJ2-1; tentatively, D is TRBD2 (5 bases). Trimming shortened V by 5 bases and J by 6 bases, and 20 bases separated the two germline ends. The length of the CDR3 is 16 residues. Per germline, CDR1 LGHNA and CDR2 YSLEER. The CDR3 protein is CASSGDAGLWGNEQFF. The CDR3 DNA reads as TGCGCCAGCAGCGGGGATGCGGGTCTTTGGGGCAATGAGCAGTTCTTC.

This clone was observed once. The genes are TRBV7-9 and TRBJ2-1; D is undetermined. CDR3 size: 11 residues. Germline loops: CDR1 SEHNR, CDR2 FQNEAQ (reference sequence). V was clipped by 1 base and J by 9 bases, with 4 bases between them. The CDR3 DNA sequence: TGTGCCAGCAGCTTAGTTACTGAGCAGTTCTTC. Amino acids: CASSLVTEQFF.

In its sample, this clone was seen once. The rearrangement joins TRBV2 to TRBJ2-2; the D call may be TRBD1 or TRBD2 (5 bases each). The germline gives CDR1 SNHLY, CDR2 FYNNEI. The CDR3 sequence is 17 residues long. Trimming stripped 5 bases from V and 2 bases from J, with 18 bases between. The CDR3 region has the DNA TGTGCCAGCAGTACAATCATCCGGGACCTAAACACCGGGGAGCTGTTTTTT. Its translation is CASSTIIRDLNTGELFF.

This CDR3 reads CASSLAGVRSNTEAFF. For the CDR3, the DNA is TGCGCCAGCAGCTTGGCCGGTGTAAGGAGTAACACTGAAGCTTTCTTT. The gene calls are TRBV5-1 and TRBJ1-1; D remains ambiguous. The CDR3 totals 16 residues. Deletions cut 0 bases from V and 2 bases from J, with 14 bases between. The germline gives CDR1 SGHRS, CDR2 YFSETQ.

The CDR3 region is CASSPRSETQYF. The CDR3 DNA sequence: TGTGCCAGCTCACCCCGATCTGAGACCCAGTACTTC. The chain uses TRBV18 and TRBJ2-5; D unclear. Germline lookup yields CDR1 KGHSH and CDR2 LQKENI. The CDR3 spans 12 residues. Trimming removed 3 bases at V and 5 bases at J, with 7 bases between. The full variable domain, with the rest looked up from reference TRBV18 and TRBJ2-5, is NAGVMQNPRHLVRRRGQEARLRCSPMKGHSHVYWYRQLPEEGLKFMVYLQKENIIDESGMPKERFSAEFPKEGPSILRIQQVVRGDSAAYFCASSPRSETQYFGPGTRLLVL.

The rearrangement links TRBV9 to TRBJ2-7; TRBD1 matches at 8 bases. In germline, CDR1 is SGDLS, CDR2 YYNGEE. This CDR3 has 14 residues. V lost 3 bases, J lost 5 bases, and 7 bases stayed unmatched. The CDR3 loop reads CASSGLRTGHEQYF. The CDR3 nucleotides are TGTGCCAGCAGCGGACTCCGGACAGGGCACGAGCAGTACTTC.

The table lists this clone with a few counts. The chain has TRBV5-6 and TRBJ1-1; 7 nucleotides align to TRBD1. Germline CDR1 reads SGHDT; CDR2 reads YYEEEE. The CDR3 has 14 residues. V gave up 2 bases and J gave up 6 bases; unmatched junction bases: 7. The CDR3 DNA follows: TGTGCCAGCAGCTTCCGCGGACAGGCTCCTGAAGCTTTCTTT. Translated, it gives CASSFRGQAPEAFF.

CDR3 DNA: TGTGCCATCAGTGGTTCGAGCGGGGGGGCCCAAGAGACCCAGTACTTC. Protein sequence: CAISGSSGGAQETQYF. V gene TRBV10-3 combines with J gene TRBJ2-5; TRBD2 aligns across 10 bases. With V trimmed by 4 bases and J by 1 base, 6 bases remained unmatched. The germline V gene encodes CDR1 ENHRY and CDR2 SYGVKD. This CDR3 comprises 16 residues.

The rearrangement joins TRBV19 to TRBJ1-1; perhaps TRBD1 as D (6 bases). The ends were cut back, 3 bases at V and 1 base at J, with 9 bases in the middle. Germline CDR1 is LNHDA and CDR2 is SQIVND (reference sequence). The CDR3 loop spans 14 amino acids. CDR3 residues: CASSIDRWNTEAFF. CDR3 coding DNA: TGTGCCAGTAGTATCGACAGGTGGAACACTGAAGCTTTCTTT.

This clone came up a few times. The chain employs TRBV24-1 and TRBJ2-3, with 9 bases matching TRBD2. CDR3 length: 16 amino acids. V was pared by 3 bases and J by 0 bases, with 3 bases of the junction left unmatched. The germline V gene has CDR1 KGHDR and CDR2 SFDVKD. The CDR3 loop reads CATSDTSGHSTDTQYF. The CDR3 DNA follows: TGTGCCACCAGTGATACTAGCGGGCATAGCACAGATACGCAGTATTTT.

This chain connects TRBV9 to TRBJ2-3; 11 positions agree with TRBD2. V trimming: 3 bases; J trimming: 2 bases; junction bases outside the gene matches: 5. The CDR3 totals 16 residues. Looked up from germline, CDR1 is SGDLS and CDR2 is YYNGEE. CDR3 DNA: TGTGCCAGCAGCGGCACTAGCGGGGGAACCACAGATACGCAGTATTTT. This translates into CASSGTSGGTTDTQYF.

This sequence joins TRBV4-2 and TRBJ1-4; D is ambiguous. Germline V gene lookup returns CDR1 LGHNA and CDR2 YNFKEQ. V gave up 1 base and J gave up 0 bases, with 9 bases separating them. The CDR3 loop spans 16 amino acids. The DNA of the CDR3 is TGTGCCAGCAGCCAAGCCGAGGGTGCAACTAATGAAAAACTGTTTTTT. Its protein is CASSQAEGATNEKLFF.

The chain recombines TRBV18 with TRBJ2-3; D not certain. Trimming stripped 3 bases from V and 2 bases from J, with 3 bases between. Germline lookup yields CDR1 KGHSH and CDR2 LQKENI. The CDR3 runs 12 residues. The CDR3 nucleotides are TGTGCCAGCTCACCCCACACAGATACGCAGTATTTT. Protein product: CASSPHTDTQYF.

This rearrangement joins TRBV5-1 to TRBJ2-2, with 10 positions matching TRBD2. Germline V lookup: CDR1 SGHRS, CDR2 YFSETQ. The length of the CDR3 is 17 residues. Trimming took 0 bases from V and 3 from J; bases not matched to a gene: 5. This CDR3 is CASSLGSLAGDTGELFF. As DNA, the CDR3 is TGCGCCAGCAGCTTGGGGTCCCTAGCGGGAGACACCGGGGAGCTGTTTTTT.

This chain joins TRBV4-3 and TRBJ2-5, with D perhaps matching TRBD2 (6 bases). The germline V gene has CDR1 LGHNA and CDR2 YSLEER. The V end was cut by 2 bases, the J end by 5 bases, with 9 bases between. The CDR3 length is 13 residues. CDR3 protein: CASSQLGGETQYF. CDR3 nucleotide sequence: TGCGCCAGCAGCCAACTTGGGGGGGAGACCCAGTACTTC.

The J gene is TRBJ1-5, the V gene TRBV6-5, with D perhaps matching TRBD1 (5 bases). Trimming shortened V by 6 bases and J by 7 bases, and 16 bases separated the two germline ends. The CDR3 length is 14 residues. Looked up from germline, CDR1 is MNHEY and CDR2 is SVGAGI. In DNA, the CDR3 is TGTGCCAGCAGCCCCAGGGCCGGGTCGCAGCCCCAGCATTTT. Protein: CASSPRAGSQPQHF.

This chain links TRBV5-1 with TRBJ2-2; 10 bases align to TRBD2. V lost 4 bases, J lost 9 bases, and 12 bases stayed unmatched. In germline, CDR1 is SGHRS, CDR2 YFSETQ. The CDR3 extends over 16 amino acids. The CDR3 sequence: CASSPTVASGSRELFF. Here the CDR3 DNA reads TGCGCCAGCAGCCCAACGGTGGCTAGCGGGAGTCGGGAGCTGTTTTTT.

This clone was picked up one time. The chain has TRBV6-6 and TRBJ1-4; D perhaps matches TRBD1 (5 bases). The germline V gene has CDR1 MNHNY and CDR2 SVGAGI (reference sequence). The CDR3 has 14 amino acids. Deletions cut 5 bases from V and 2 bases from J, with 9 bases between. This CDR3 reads CASSLGGTNEKLFF. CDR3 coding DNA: TGTGCCAGCAGTCTTGGGGGTACTAATGAAAAACTGTTTTTT.

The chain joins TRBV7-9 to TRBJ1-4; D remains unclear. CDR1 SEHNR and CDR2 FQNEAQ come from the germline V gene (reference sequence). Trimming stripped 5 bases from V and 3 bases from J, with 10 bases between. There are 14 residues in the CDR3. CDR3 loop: CASSRYGANEKLFF. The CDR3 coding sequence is TGTGCCAGCAGCCGCTACGGGGCTAATGAAAAACTGTTTTTT. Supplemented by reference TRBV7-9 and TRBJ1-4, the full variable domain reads DTGVSQNPRHKITKRGQNVTFRCDPISEHNRLYWYRQTLGQGPEFLTYFQNEAQLEKSRLLSDRFSAERPKGSFSTLEIQRTEQGDSAMYLCASSRYGANEKLFFGSGTQLSVL.

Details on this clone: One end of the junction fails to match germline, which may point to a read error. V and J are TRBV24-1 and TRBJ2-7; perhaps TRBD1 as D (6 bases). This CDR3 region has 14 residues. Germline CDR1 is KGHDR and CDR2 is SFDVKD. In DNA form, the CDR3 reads TGTGCCACCAATGATTCGGACAGAGCCTACGAGCAGTACTTC. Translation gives CATNDSDRAYEQYF.

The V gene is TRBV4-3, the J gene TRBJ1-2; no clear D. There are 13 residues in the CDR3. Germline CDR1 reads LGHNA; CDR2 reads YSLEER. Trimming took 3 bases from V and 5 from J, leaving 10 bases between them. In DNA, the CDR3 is TGCGCCAGCAGCCAGGAGCTTGGGTATGGCTACACCTTC. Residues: CASSQELGYGYTF.

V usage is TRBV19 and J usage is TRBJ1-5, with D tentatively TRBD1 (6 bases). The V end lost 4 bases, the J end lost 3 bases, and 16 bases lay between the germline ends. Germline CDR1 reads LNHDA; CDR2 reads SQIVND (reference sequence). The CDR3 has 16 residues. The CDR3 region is CASSNLGGGFNQPQHF. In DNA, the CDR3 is TGTGCCAGTAGTAACCTAGGGGGAGGTTTCAATCAGCCCCAGCATTTT.

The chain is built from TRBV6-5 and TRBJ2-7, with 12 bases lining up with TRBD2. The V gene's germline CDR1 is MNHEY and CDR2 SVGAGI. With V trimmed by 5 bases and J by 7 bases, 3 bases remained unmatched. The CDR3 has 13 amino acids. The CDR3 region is CASSRLAGDEQYF. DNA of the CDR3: TGTGCCAGCAGTAGACTAGCGGGAGATGAGCAGTACTTC.

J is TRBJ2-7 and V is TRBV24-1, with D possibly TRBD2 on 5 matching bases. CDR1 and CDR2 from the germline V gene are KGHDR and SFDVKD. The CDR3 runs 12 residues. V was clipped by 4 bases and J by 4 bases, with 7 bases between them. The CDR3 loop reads CATSESGYEQYF. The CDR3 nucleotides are TGTGCCACCAGTGAGTCGGGGTACGAGCAGTACTTC.

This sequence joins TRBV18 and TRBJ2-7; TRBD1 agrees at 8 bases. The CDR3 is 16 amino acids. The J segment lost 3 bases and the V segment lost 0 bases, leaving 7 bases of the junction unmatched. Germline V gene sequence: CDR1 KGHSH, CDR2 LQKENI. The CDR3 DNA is TGTGCCAGCTCACCACCGTTCGGGACAGGACTCTACGAGCAGTACTTC. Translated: CASSPPFGTGLYEQYF.

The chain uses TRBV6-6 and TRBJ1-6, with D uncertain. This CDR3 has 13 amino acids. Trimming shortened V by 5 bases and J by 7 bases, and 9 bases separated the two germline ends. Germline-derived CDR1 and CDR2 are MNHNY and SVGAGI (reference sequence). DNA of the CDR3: TGTGCCAGCAGTCAAGCGTTCAATTCACCCCTCCACTTT. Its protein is CASSQAFNSPLHF.

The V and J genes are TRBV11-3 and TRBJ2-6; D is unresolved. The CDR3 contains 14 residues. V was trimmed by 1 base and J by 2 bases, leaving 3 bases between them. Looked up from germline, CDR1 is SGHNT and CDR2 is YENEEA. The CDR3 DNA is TGTGCCAGCAGCTTAGCGGCTGGGGCCAACGTCCTGACTTTC. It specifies CASSLAAGANVLTF.

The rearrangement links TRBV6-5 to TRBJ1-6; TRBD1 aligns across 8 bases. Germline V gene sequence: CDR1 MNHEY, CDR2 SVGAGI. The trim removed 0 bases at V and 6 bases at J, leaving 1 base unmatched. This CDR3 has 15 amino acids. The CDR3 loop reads CASSYSDRANSPLHF. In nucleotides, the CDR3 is TGTGCCAGCAGTTACTCGGACAGGGCTAATTCACCCCTCCACTTT.